The present entry profiles one T cell receptor (beta chain) with its context. V dropped 5 bases and J dropped 6; count of bases not matched to a gene: 3. CDR1 and CDR2 (germline): SNHLY, FYNNEI. This CDR3 comprises 14 residues. The sample belongs to a study of shared clonotypes between healthy human individuals. Measured with immunoSEQ multiplex PCR; TCRdb has only the in-frame clones, and not every one. The sample consists of over a million clones, 95% to 99% of them appearing once. Sequenced: naive CD4+ T cells sorted from blood. The subset: CD45RA+ positively selected. The TCR originated in a man aged 30-40 years in good health. The genes are TRBV2 and TRBJ1-5, with 11 nucleotides matching TRBD1. CDR3 nucleotides: TGTGCCAGCAGTAAGGACAGGGGGCTTCAGCCCCAGCATTTT. Its protein product is CASSKDRGLQPQHF.